This T cell receptor (beta chain) derives from a study of blood T cell repertoires in COVID-19. This CDR3 region has 15 residues. Trimming pared 4 bases from V and 0 bases from J, leaving 11 bases between. CDR1 is SGHDT and CDR2 is YYEEEE in the germline V gene. Using immunoSEQ multiplex PCR, the repertoire was profiled, and TCRdb retains in-frame clones only, with some absent. The sample consists of 150,000 to 200,000 clones, around nine tenths of them appearing once. This TCR derives from a man in his fifties with acute or convalescent COVID-19. The chain links TRBV5-6 to TRBJ1-5, with D possibly being TRBD1 (5 bases). What was sequenced was peripheral blood. The CDR3 loop reads CASSRGSVSNQPQHF. The CDR3 nucleotides read TGTGCCAGCAGCAGGGGTTCGGTTAGCAATCAGCCCCAGCATTTT.